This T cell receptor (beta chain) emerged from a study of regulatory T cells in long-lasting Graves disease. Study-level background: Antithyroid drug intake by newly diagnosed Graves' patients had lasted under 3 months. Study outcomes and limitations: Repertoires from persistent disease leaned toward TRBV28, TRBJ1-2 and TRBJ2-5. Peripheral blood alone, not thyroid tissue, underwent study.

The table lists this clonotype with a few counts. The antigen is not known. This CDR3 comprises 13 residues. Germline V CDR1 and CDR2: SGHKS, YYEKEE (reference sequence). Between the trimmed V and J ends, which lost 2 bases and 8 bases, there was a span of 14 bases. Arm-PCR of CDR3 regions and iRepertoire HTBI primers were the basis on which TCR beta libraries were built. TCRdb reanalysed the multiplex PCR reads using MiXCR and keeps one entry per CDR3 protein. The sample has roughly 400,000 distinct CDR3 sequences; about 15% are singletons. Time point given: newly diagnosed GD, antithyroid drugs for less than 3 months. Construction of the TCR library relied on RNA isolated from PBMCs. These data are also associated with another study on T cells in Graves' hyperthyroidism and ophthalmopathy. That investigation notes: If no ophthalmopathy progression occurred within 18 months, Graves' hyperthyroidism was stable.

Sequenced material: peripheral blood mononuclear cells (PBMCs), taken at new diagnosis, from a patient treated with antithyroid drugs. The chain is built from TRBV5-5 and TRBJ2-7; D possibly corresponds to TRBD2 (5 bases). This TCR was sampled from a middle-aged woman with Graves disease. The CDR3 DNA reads TGTGCCAGCAGCTTATTAGACGAGGGCAAGCAGTACTTC. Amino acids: CASSLLDEGKQYF.